This T cell receptor (beta chain) derives from a study of cytomegalovirus exposure and HLA in healthy donors. Vbeta (60) and Jbeta (13) primers were used in the PCR. The method was immunoSEQ multiplex PCR; TCRdb's version includes in-frame clones alone and lacks a portion of them. The sample lists 70,000 to 95,000 clones, approximately 80% seen once, with 4% to 5.5% in the top ten. The CDR3 is made up of 15 amino acids. The V gene end was trimmed by 4 bases and the J gene end by 0 bases; junction bases not matched to a gene: 3. CDR1 is LNHDA and CDR2 is SQIVND in the germline V gene (reference sequence).

This sequence was found in a young man in good health and CMV-seropositive. The material sequenced was PBMCs. V and J are TRBV19 and TRBJ1-5; TRBD1 aligns across 7 bases. The CDR3 reads CASSKDRDSNQPQHF. The CDR3 region has the DNA TGTGCCAGTAGTAAAGACAGGGATAGCAATCAGCCCCAGCATTTT. The full variable domain, its missing parts supplied by reference TRBV19 and TRBJ1-5, is DGGITQSPKYLFRKEGQNVTLSCEQNLNHDAMYWYRQDPGQGLRLIYYSQIVNDFQKGDIAEGYSVSREKKESFPLTVTSAQKNPTAFYLCASSKDRDSNQPQHFGDGTRLSIL.